The rows below give T cell receptor beta chains drawn from one sample of a study of vaccination and CD4 T cells after COVID-19. TCRdb reprocessed the PCR reads via MiXCR and lists one record per CDR3 protein. The sample consists of 6,000 to 8,500 distinct CDR3 sequences, roughly 31% of them appearing once. Antigen specificity for these receptors is unknown. Specimen: CD4+ T cells from blood, cultured in vitro. The receptors shown here come from a human donor in good health. Each CDR3 is given without its conserved first and last residue. Each record gives: V gene, J gene, CDR3 protein.

>TRBV19|TRBJ2-5
ASSIGWQETQY
>TRBV6-1|TRBJ2-3
ASERNDGNTQY
>TRBV20-1|TRBJ1-5
SARDYGIGGQPQH
>TRBV6-1|TRBJ2-7
ATQGRSYEQY
>TRBV4-2|TRBJ1-2
ASSQDLGTGYT
>TRBV20-1|TRBJ2-1
SASGEEVGVYNEQF
>TRBV5-1|TRBJ1-1
ASSFDGRNTEAF
>TRBV20-1|TRBJ2-5
SARLEWASETQY
>TRBV27|TRBJ2-5
ASSKGRETQY
>TRBV28|TRBJ1-6
ASSGLRTGGDLYNSPLH
>TRBV20-1|TRBJ2-3
SAPTSGFTDTQY
>TRBV2|TRBJ1-5
ASSGQGGNQPQH
>TRBV7-3|TRBJ2-1
ASSPWVGANEQF
>TRBV28|TRBJ2-5
ASTAGDLETQY
>TRBV28|TRBJ2-7
ASSSYSSYEQY
>TRBV6-2/TRBV6-3|TRBJ1-1
ASSYTPGTGKATEAF
>TRBV20-1|TRBJ1-6
SASSRSGTVNSPLH